This TCR beta chain is from a study of cytomegalovirus exposure and HLA in healthy donors. Turning to the study itself: In an earlier analysis, approximately 120 million unique TCR beta sequences were found from 150 million to 200 million T cells.

Study-wide results and caveats: The study had only CMV serostatus as immune exposure information.

V lost 4 bases, J lost 4 bases, and 1 base stayed unmatched. The CDR3 runs to 13 residues. CDR1 MDHEN and CDR2 SYDVKM come from the germline V gene. It was with 60 Vbeta and 13 Jbeta primers that the PCR ran. TCRdb keeps only in-frame clones here, not all; method: immunoSEQ multiplex PCR. The data show about 210,000 clones, roughly 90% seen once. Remarks on this clone: No antigen is known for it.

This clonotype was sampled from a boy between 2 and 10 years old in good health and CMV-seronegative. Sequencing was performed on PBMCs. The chain joins TRBV28 to TRBJ2-1, with TRBD1 identical over 7 bases. CDR3 sequence (DNA): TGTGCCAGCAGTTGGACAGGTTACAATGAGCAGTTCTTC. It yields the protein CASSWTGYNEQFF.